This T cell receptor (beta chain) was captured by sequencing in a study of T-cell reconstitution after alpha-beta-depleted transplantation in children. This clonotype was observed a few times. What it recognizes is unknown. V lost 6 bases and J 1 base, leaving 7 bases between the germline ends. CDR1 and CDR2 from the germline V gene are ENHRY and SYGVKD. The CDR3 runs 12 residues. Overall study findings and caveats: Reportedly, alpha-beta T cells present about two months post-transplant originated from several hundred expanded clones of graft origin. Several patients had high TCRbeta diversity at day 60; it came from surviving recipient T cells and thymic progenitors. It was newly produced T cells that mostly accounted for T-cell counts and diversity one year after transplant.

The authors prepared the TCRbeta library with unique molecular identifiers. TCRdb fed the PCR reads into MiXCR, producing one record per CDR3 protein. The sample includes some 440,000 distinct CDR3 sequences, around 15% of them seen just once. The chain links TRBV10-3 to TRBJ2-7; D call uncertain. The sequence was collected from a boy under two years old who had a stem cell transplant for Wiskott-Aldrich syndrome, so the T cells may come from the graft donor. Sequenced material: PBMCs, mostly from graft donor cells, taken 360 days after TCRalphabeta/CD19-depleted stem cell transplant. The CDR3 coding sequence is TGTGCCATCAGAAGCGTGTCCTACGAGCAGTACTTC. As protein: CAIRSVSYEQYF.